This is a list of T cell receptor beta chains from one sample in a study of blood T cell repertoires in COVID-19. Assay used: immunoSEQ multiplex PCR; TCRdb lists only in-frame clones, some missing. Of some 120,000 clones in the sample, just over 70% were seen once. Sequenced input: peripheral blood. Receptors originate from a human donor with acute or convalescent COVID-19. The donor label of this sample is uncertain. CDR3s include the opening cysteine and the closing phenylalanine or tryptophan. The order of the fields is V gene, J gene, CDR3 protein.

>TRBV29-1|TRBJ2-3
CSVEDARGGTDTQYF
>TRBV14|TRBJ2-1
CASSDFLSSYNEQFF
>TRBV10-2|TRBJ1-1
CASSETSTEAFF
>TRBV2|TRBJ1-5
CASSGGRVTNQPQHF
>TRBV10-3|TRBJ1-1
CAISDSAGNTEAFF
>TRBV2|TRBJ1-1
CASSPWGVGNTEAFF
>TRBV11-2|TRBJ2-5
CASSSFRGPDGTQYF
>TRBV7-2|TRBJ1-4
CASSRTGLANEKLFF
>TRBV6-1|TRBJ1-5
CASSDRDRVGNQPQHF
>TRBV2|TRBJ1-2
CASLGTGGVTGYTF
>TRBV10-3|TRBJ1-1
CAISEAQGGPEAFF
>TRBV5-8|TRBJ1-1
CASSLYGSMNTEAFF
>TRBV7-2|TRBJ2-1
CASSLEGTGPYNEQFF
>TRBV15|TRBJ1-1
CATSSRTGSHTEAFF
>TRBV2|TRBJ1-1
CASIKDRGHGEAFF
>TRBV3-1/TRBV3-2|TRBJ1-2
CASSQDPGRNYGYTF
>TRBV19|TRBJ1-2
CASSPGTGGIYGYTF
>TRBV15|TRBJ2-1
CATSSLQTSGGAGEQFF
>TRBV6-1|TRBJ1-4
CASSEAYGTGNEKLFF
>TRBV6-1|TRBJ1-2
CASSEWQFYGYTF
>TRBV10-2|TRBJ2-5
CASRGVVTSGQETQYF
>TRBV29-1|TRBJ1-5
CSVKTGNQPQHF
>TRBV9|TRBJ2-7
CASGGAGLDEQYF
>TRBV10-2|TRBJ2-7
CASSRDRGYEQYF
>TRBV6-6|TRBJ1-2
CASSYPGGAYGYTF
>TRBV2|TRBJ1-5
CASSERVLRQPQHF
>TRBV13|TRBJ1-2
CASSNRGGYTF